Listed here are 31 T cell receptor beta chains from one sample, sequenced in a study of T cells in tuberculosis. Data came from immunoSEQ multiplex PCR; TCRdb stores just in-frame clones and leaves some out. The data show tens of thousands of clones, 70% to 90% seen once. Sample time point: new active TB diagnosis, blood taken before or within 7 days of starting treatment. Specimen: PBMCs, collected at tuberculosis diagnosis. These receptors originate from an adult with tuberculosis.

CDR3 nucleotides: TGTGCCAGCAGCCCGGGGACAGGGGGCTACGAGCAGTACTTC. Residues: CASSPGTGGYEQYF. The chain links TRBV5-6 to TRBJ2-7; 11 bases map to TRBD1. From germline, CDR1 is SGHDT and CDR2 YYEEEE. This CDR3 contains 14 residues. Trimming took 4 bases from V and 3 from J; bases not matched to a gene: 3.

This chain links TRBV27 with TRBJ2-3; 11 positions agree with TRBD2. The germline CDR1 and CDR2 sequences are MNHEY and SMNVEV (reference sequence). The CDR3 runs 16 residues. V trimming: 6 bases; J trimming: 2 bases; junction bases outside the gene matches: 7. The CDR3 DNA is TGTGCCAGCAGCGGAGGGACTAGCGGTACCACAGATACGCAGTATTTT. Its protein is CASSGGTSGTTDTQYF.

The V call is TRBV7-8, the J call TRBJ2-3; 9 bases match TRBD1. CDR3 size: 16 residues. J lost 3 bases, V lost 6 bases, and 10 bases had no gene match. Germline-derived CDR1 and CDR2 are SGHVS and FQNEAQ. The chain's CDR3 is CASSLTGTGSTDTQYF. DNA for the CDR3: TGTGCCAGCAGTCTGACCGGGACAGGGAGTACAGATACGCAGTATTTT.

This clone was seen just once. The V gene is TRBV7-9, the J gene TRBJ1-6; the D is unclear. The germline V and J ends were trimmed by 1 base and 8 bases, with 6 bases remaining between them. The CDR3 has 13 amino acids. From germline, CDR1 is SEHNR and CDR2 FQNEAQ (reference sequence). The CDR3 DNA is TGTGCCAGCAGCTTAGACGGGGATTCACCCCTCCACTTT. Encoded protein: CASSLDGDSPLHF.

The table lists this clone with a few counts. The chain is built from TRBV7-9 and TRBJ2-3, with TRBD2 identical over 8 bases. CDR3 length equals 13 residues. J was trimmed by 8 bases and V by 6 bases; bases with no gene match: 7. Germline values: CDR1 SEHNR, CDR2 FQNEAQ (reference sequence). The CDR3 reads CASREGLEFTQYF. In nucleotides, the CDR3 is TGTGCCAGCAGAGAGGGACTAGAGTTTACGCAGTATTTT.

V usage is TRBV30 and J usage is TRBJ2-7; a possible D gene is TRBD2 (5 bases). The CDR3 has 15 amino acids. The ends were cut back, 5 bases at V and 7 bases at J, with 24 bases in the middle. The germline CDR1 and CDR2 sequences are GTSNPN and SVGIG (reference sequence). The CDR3 spells CAWEFGSLKTGEQYF. CDR3 nucleotides: TGTGCCTGGGAGTTCGGGTCGCTAAAGACGGGGGAGCAGTACTTC.

The chain recombines TRBV5-4 with TRBJ1-2; D is uncertain. CDR3 length: 14 amino acids. CDR1 and CDR2 from the germline V gene are SGHNT and YYREEE (reference sequence). V gave up 3 bases and J gave up 6 bases, with 15 bases separating them. CDR3: CASSSLREGNGYTF. CDR3 bases: TGTGCCAGCAGCTCTCTGCGAGAGGGCAATGGCTACACCTTC.

Within the sample, this clone is medium-sized. The chain uses TRBV5-1 and TRBJ2-5; no firm D call. V was clipped by 1 base and J by 4 bases, with 11 bases between them. This CDR3 contains 14 residues. Germline-derived CDR1 and CDR2 are SGHRS and YFSETQ. The chain's CDR3 is CASSLSGKGETQYF. In DNA, the CDR3 is TGCGCCAGCAGCTTGTCGGGTAAAGGAGAGACCCAGTACTTC. Full variable domain (remainder filled in from reference TRBV5-1 and TRBJ2-5): KAGVTQTPRYLIKTRGQQVTLSCSPISGHRSVSWYQQTPGQGLQFLFEYFSETQRNKGNFPGRFSGRQFSNSRSEMNVSTLELGDSALYLCASSLSGKGETQYFGPGTRLLVL.

The V and J genes are TRBV28 and TRBJ1-4; possibly TRBD1 for D (5 bases). V lost 5 bases, J lost 0 bases, and 16 bases lay in between. Germline V gene sequence: CDR1 MDHEN, CDR2 SYDVKM. The CDR3 sequence is 17 residues long. The CDR3 DNA is TGTGCCAGCAGTATCTTTTCAGGGTACTCAACTAATGAAAAACTGTTTTTT. Translated: CASSIFSGYSTNEKLFF.

The chain links TRBV5-1 to TRBJ2-7, with D perhaps TRBD1 (6 bases). V lost 2 bases, J lost 4 bases, and 13 bases lay in between. CDR1 is SGHRS, CDR2 YFSETQ, per germline. This CDR3 is built from 14 residues. CDR3: CASSLQGRRYEQYF. The CDR3 DNA sequence: TGCGCCAGCAGCTTACAGGGCAGGCGGTACGAGCAGTACTTC.

The rearrangement links TRBV5-6 to TRBJ2-2; D may be TRBD2 (7 bases). This CDR3 is built from 15 residues. CDR1 and CDR2 from the germline V gene are SGHDT and YYEEEE. V dropped 2 bases and J dropped 6 bases, with 14 bases sitting between them. CDR3 DNA: TGTGCCAGCAGCTTCGGGGGGCTCGGGTCCGGGGAGCTGTTTTTT. Its translation is CASSFGGLGSGELFF.

The chain joins TRBV10-1 to TRBJ1-3, with unresolved D. Germline CDR1 WNHNN, CDR2 SYGVQD (reference sequence). This CDR3 contains 14 residues. The V end was cut by 7 bases, the J end by 1 base, with 11 bases between. CDR3 residues: CASMAGSSGNTIYF. The CDR3 bases are TGCGCCAGCATGGCAGGATCTTCTGGAAACACCATATATTTT.

The chain couples TRBV7-9 to TRBJ2-2; tentative D call: TRBD2 (6 bases). CDR3 length: 14 amino acids. Trimming removed 0 bases at V and 6 bases at J, with 8 bases between. Germline values: CDR1 SEHNR, CDR2 FQNEAQ (reference sequence). The CDR3 loop is CASSLAGDSGELFF. The CDR3 DNA follows: TGTGCCAGCAGCTTAGCAGGGGACTCCGGGGAGCTGTTTTTT.

The chain carries TRBV27 and TRBJ2-1; 11 nucleotides agree with TRBD1. V lost 2 bases and J lost 8; bases outside the gene matches: 8. This CDR3 has 16 amino acids. Germline V lookup: CDR1 MNHEY, CDR2 SMNVEV (reference sequence). The CDR3 DNA sequence: TGTGCCAGCAGTTTACTCCGGACAGGGGGCATGGATGAGCAGTTCTTC. It yields the protein CASSLLRTGGMDEQFF.

This chain joins TRBV27 and TRBJ2-1, with TRBD2 as a possible D gene (5 bases). CDR3 length equals 16 residues. Per germline, CDR1 MNHEY and CDR2 SMNVEV (reference sequence). The V end lost 3 bases, the J end lost 0 bases, and 12 bases lay between the germline ends. The CDR3 is CASSLKRPSSYNEQFF. As DNA, the CDR3 is TGTGCCAGCAGTTTGAAGCGGCCTAGCTCCTACAATGAGCAGTTCTTC.

The V gene is TRBV29-1, the J gene TRBJ1-2; the D gene is possibly TRBD1 (5 bases). V was pared by 4 bases and J by 6 bases, with 12 bases between. The CDR3 has 12 residues. Germline CDR1 SQVTM, CDR2 ANQGSEA. The CDR3 sequence is CSVVGQGNGYTF. CDR3 bases: TGCAGCGTTGTGGGGCAGGGTAATGGCTACACCTTC.

This chain joins TRBV6-5 and TRBJ1-5; 7 bases are shared with TRBD1. Trimming at V came to 5 bases and at J to 4 bases, leaving 2 bases not matched to a gene. Germline values: CDR1 MNHEY, CDR2 SVGAGI. The CDR3 consists of 13 residues. The CDR3 DNA reads TGTGCCAGCAGTCACAGGGGTAATCAGCCCCAGCATTTT. This encodes CASSHRGNQPQHF.

The chain employs TRBV9 and TRBJ1-2; possible D gene TRBD1, 6 bases. The CDR3 runs 12 residues. Germline assignment: CDR1 SGDLS and CDR2 YYNGEE. V was clipped by 0 bases and J by 8 bases, with 8 bases between them. The CDR3 is CASSVGQGGYTF. The CDR3 nucleotides are TGTGCCAGCAGCGTAGGGCAGGGGGGCTACACCTTC.

This rearrangement joins TRBV6-6 to TRBJ1-1; no clear D gene. Deletions cut 0 bases from V and 7 bases from J, with 6 bases between. CDR1 MNHNY and CDR2 SVGAGI come from the germline V gene (reference sequence). There are 12 residues in the CDR3. CDR3 coding DNA: TGTGCCAGCAGTTACTCGATTAGTGAAGCTTTCTTT. It translates to CASSYSISEAFF.

CDR3 DNA: TGTGCCAGCAGCGTAAAGGACAGGGTCGAGCAGTACTTC. Translated, it gives CASSVKDRVEQYF. V and J are TRBV7-2 and TRBJ2-7, with 8 bases matching TRBD1. Germline CDR1 and CDR2: SGHTA and FQGNSA. Trimming at V came to 5 bases and at J to 6 bases, leaving 6 bases not matched to a gene. The CDR3 consists of 13 residues. Complete variable domain (other parts from reference TRBV7-2 and TRBJ2-7): GAGVSQSPSNKVTEKGKDVELRCDPISGHTALYWYRQSLGQGLEFLIYFQGNSAPDKSGLPSDRFSAERTGGSVSTLTIQRTQQEDSAVYLCASSVKDRVEQYFGPGTRLTVT.

This clone was detected once. The rearrangement uses TRBV28 and TRBJ2-7; 8 bases are a match to TRBD2. CDR3 length equals 15 residues. Trimming at V came to 2 bases and at J to 7 bases, leaving 10 bases not matched to a gene. Germline lookup yields CDR1 MDHEN and CDR2 SYDVKM. This CDR3 reads CASSLPTSGFEEQYF. CDR3 sequence (DNA): TGTGCCAGCAGTTTACCTACTAGCGGCTTTGAGGAGCAGTACTTC.

This chain links TRBV11-2 with TRBJ1-1; D is unclear. V was trimmed by 0 bases and J by 0 bases, leaving 11 bases between them. The CDR3 is made up of 16 amino acids. The germline gives CDR1 SGHAT, CDR2 FQNNGV. The CDR3 DNA reads TGTGCCAGCAGCTTAGATCGCCTGGCCATGAACACTGAAGCTTTCTTT. It yields the protein CASSLDRLAMNTEAFF.

CDR3 loop: CAWSVTGYEQYF. The CDR3 DNA reads TGTGCCTGGAGTGTCACAGGCTACGAGCAGTACTTC. The genes are TRBV30 and TRBJ2-5; the D gene is possibly TRBD1 (5 bases). The DNA end is a closer match to TRBJ2-7, so the J assignment may be wrong. Germline CDR1 reads GTSNPN; CDR2 reads SVGIG (reference sequence). There are 12 residues in the CDR3.

The chain has TRBV27 and TRBJ1-4; D is perhaps TRBD1 (5 bases). The CDR3 has 12 residues. V was shortened by 6 bases and J by 4 bases, with 6 bases between the two germline ends. Germline loops: CDR1 MNHEY, CDR2 SMNVEV (reference sequence). The DNA for the CDR3 is TGTGCCAGCAGGACAGTTAATGAAAAACTGTTTTTT. It is translated as CASRTVNEKLFF.

This chain joins TRBV6-8 and TRBJ2-7; 9 bases fit TRBD2. Per the germline V gene, CDR1 is MNHGY and CDR2 is SAAAGT. CDR3 length equals 14 residues. With 8 bases clipped from V and 3 bases from J, the junction kept 8 bases outside the gene matches. The CDR3 loop reads CASGMGGGGYEQYF. The CDR3 DNA sequence: TGTGCCAGCGGTATGGGCGGGGGGGGCTACGAGCAGTACTTC.

In its sample, this clone was seen a few times. CDR3 residues: CASSPLGGVAYEQYF. The CDR3 bases are TGTGCCAGCAGCCCTTTGGGAGGGGTGGCCTACGAGCAGTACTTC. The V gene is TRBV9, the J gene TRBJ2-7; 7 nucleotides line up with TRBD2. The CDR3 is made up of 15 amino acids. The V segment lost 4 bases and the J segment 2 bases; nucleotides outside the gene matches: 9. Germline CDR1 reads SGDLS; CDR2 reads YYNGEE.

CDR3 loop: CASGPLDSGNTIYF. As DNA, the CDR3 is TGTGCCAGCGGGCCGCTTGACTCTGGAAACACCATATATTTT. The chain employs TRBV27 and TRBJ1-3; the D is unclear. The CDR3 is made up of 14 amino acids. Germline V gene data show CDR1 as MNHEY and CDR2 as SMNVEV (reference sequence). The V gene lost 8 bases and the J gene lost 0 bases, with 11 bases spanning the gap.

J is TRBJ1-1 and V is TRBV29-1; D perhaps matches TRBD1 (5 bases). CDR3 length: 12 residues. Germline CDR1 and CDR2: SQVTM and ANQGSEA. The germline V and J ends were trimmed by 8 bases and 4 bases, with 14 bases remaining between them. DNA for the CDR3: TGCAGCACCCACCGGGGGAGCACTGAAGCTTTCTTT. Translated: CSTHRGSTEAFF.

The chain is built from TRBV9 and TRBJ2-7; TRBD1 is a possible D gene (7 bases). Trimming stripped 0 bases from V and 3 bases from J, with 22 bases between. The CDR3 runs 18 residues. Germline V CDR1 and CDR2: SGDLS, YYNGEE. In nucleotides, the CDR3 is TGTGCCAGCAGCGTAGGTATTCAACAGGGGAGGATCTTCTACGAGCAGTACTTC. It is translated as CASSVGIQQGRIFYEQYF.

The chain joins TRBV5-6 to TRBJ2-1; 8 nucleotides agree with TRBD1. The CDR3 consists of 15 residues. Germline loops: CDR1 SGHDT, CDR2 YYEEEE. The junction had 13 bases not matched to a gene; V was cut back by 4 bases and J by 10 bases. The CDR3 sequence is CASSTPGQAIREQFF. In nucleotides, the CDR3 is TGTGCCAGCAGCACCCCGGGACAGGCTATCAGAGAGCAGTTCTTC.

The V call is TRBV12-5, the J call TRBJ2-3; 7 bases fit TRBD2. With 1 base clipped from V and 3 bases from J, the junction kept 7 bases outside the gene matches. CDR3 size: 16 residues. Germline V gene lookup returns CDR1 LGHNT and CDR2 FRNRAP. CDR3 region: CASGLGAGEGTDTQYF. The CDR3 region has the DNA TGTGCTAGTGGTTTGGGGGCGGGAGAAGGGACAGATACGCAGTATTTT.